One sample yielded the 19 T cell receptor beta chains listed below, sequenced in a study of prognosis after radiotherapy for stage I lung cancer. Genomic DNA provided the template from which TCR beta CDR3 was amplified by two-round multiplex PCR. Initially, in first-round PCR, primers specific to each TRBV and TRBJ gene were used. TCRdb re-analysed the multiplex PCR reads in MiXCR, keeping a single row per CDR3 protein. Found here are 25,000 to 35,000 distinct CDR3 sequences, about 29% of them singletons; the top ten hold about 33%. Sequencing used PBMCs, obtained before or after stereotactic body radiation therapy (not recorded which). The receptors were gathered from a donor of 50 years or more with non-small cell lung cancer.

This clonotype was recorded many times. The rearrangement uses TRBV7-3 and TRBJ1-1; D is undetermined. The CDR3 runs 13 residues. The V gene's germline CDR1 is SGHTA and CDR2 FQGTGA. V was cut by 1 base and J by 2 bases, with 5 bases left in between. The CDR3 is CASSLNVNTEAFF. The CDR3 nucleotides are TGTGCCAGCAGCTTAAATGTAAACACTGAAGCTTTCTTT.

This clonotype was counted many times. The genes are TRBV19 and TRBJ1-2; 9 bases fit TRBD1. Germline V CDR1 and CDR2: LNHDA, SQIVND (reference sequence). The CDR3 contains 15 residues. V lost 4 bases, J lost 7 bases, and 10 bases stayed unmatched. The CDR3 region has the DNA TGTGCCAGTAGTAGTTCGGACAGGGGTGTTGGTGGCTACACCTTC. As protein: CASSSSDRGVGGYTF.

Many counts were recorded for this clonotype. This chain links TRBV6-9 with TRBJ1-1, with TRBD1 as a possible D gene (5 bases). The CDR3 consists of 16 residues. V was shortened by 3 bases and J by 4 bases, with 18 bases between the two germline ends. CDR1 and CDR2 from the germline V gene are MNHGY and SVAAGI. The CDR3 DNA reads as TGTGCCAGCAGTTACAATCCGAGGGACGGGAGCACTGAAGCTTTCTTT. Translated: CASSYNPRDGSTEAFF.

This clonotype was seen a few times. One base away lies a much larger clone, so this may be a sequencing read error. The chain employs TRBV20-1 and TRBJ2-3, with D maybe TRBD2 (6 bases). The V and J ends lost 3 bases and 2 bases respectively, with 9 bases between them. The CDR3 runs to 13 residues. Germline CDR1 DFQATT, CDR2 SNEGSKA (reference sequence). For the CDR3, the DNA is TGCAGTGCTAGTTGGGACTCCACAGATACGCAGTATTTT. Protein product: CSASWDSTDTQYF.

This clonotype occurred many times. The genes are TRBV20-1 and TRBJ1-1; 8 bases align to TRBD1. J gave up 0 bases and V 2 bases, and 8 bases lay outside the gene matches. CDR1 is DFQATT, CDR2 SNEGSKA, per germline (reference sequence). The CDR3 loop spans 16 amino acids. The CDR3 sequence: CSARRTGLVMNTEAFF. DNA of the CDR3: TGCAGTGCTAGAAGGACAGGGCTAGTCATGAACACTGAAGCTTTCTTT.

Ten or more counts support this clonotype. The J gene is TRBJ2-2, the V gene TRBV19, with D possibly being TRBD1 or TRBD2 (5 bases each). Germline V CDR1 and CDR2: LNHDA, SQIVND (reference sequence). This CDR3 is built from 14 residues. Trimming removed 7 bases at V and 8 bases at J, with 17 bases between. CDR3 bases: TGTGCCAGTAACATGGGACCTATAACGGGGGAGCTGTTTTTT. It specifies CASNMGPITGELFF.

This clonotype has just a few counts. The chain has TRBV18 and TRBJ1-4, with D possibly matching TRBD1 (5 bases). The CDR3 sequence is 17 residues long. Germline V gene lookup returns CDR1 KGHSH and CDR2 LQKENI. The V and J ends lost 0 bases and 4 bases respectively, with 15 bases between them. CDR3 protein: CASSPPGMAGYNEKLFF. CDR3 sequence (DNA): TGTGCCAGCTCACCACCGGGGATGGCAGGGTATAATGAAAAACTGTTTTTT.

The chain is built from TRBV7-6 and TRBJ2-1; TRBD1 agrees at 7 bases. Trimming removed 6 bases from V and 5 bases from J; junction bases left unmatched: 7. Per germline, CDR1 SGHVS and CDR2 FNYEAQ. The CDR3 totals 14 residues. The CDR3 protein is CASRGQSPDNEQFF. In DNA, the CDR3 is TGTGCCAGCAGGGGACAGTCACCAGACAATGAGCAGTTCTTC.

This clonotype was seen at least ten times. The chain has TRBV20-1 and TRBJ2-1; 11 bases align to TRBD2. The CDR3 runs to 15 residues. The germline V gene has CDR1 DFQATT and CDR2 SNEGSKA (reference sequence). Losses at the gene ends were 1 base for V and 7 bases for J; bases not matched to a gene: 6. The CDR3 here is CSARVLSGRGNEQFF. The CDR3 DNA follows: TGCAGTGCTAGAGTCCTTAGCGGGAGGGGGAATGAGCAGTTCTTC.

Remarks on this clonotype: This probably arose from a read error, given a far larger clone one base away. This chain links TRBV12-3 or TRBV12-4 with TRBJ2-7; D is perhaps TRBD1 (5 bases). CDR3 length: 15 residues. CDR3 nucleotides: TGTGCCAGCAGTGATACGGCAGGGCCTTCCTACCAGCAGTACTTC. Protein: CASSDTAGPSYQQYF.

This clonotype occurred many times. The chain employs TRBV28 and TRBJ1-1; no clear D gene. The CDR3 has 12 amino acids. Germline CDR1 and CDR2: MDHEN and SYDVKM. Trimming pared 6 bases from V and 5 bases from J, leaving 10 bases between. CDR3 bases: TGTGCCAGCAGGCTGCCCGAGACTGAAGCTTTCTTT. It yields the protein CASRLPETEAFF.

As regards this clonotype: A much larger clone sits a single nucleotide away, making a read error possible. The missing conserved phenylalanine or tryptophan at the end of this CDR3 makes a read error likely. This chain links TRBV7-2 with TRBJ2-7; D is ambiguous. Per the germline V gene, CDR1 is SGHTA and CDR2 is FQGNSA. CDR3 length: 16 residues. The V end was cut by 4 bases, the J end by 5 bases, with 21 bases between. Here the CDR3 reads CASSSLPRTETHEQYL. CDR3 DNA sequence: TGTGCCAGCAGCTCCCTCCCCAGGACCGAAACCCACGAGCAGTACTTA.

This clonotype has at least ten counts. The chain uses TRBV9 and TRBJ2-7, with 7 bases identical to TRBD1. This CDR3 is 15 amino acids long. J lost 2 bases, V lost 3 bases, and 8 bases had no gene match. Germline V gene sequence: CDR1 SGDLS, CDR2 YYNGEE. Here the CDR3 reads CASSEGSGGTYEQYF. The DNA for the CDR3 is TGTGCCAGCAGCGAAGGCTCAGGGGGAACCTACGAGCAGTACTTC.

This clonotype came up many times. V and J are TRBV20-1 and TRBJ1-5; no clear D gene. The CDR3 contains 15 residues. Germline CDR1 reads DFQATT; CDR2 reads SNEGSKA (reference sequence). V was cut by 4 bases and J by 2 bases, with 15 bases left in between. The CDR3 coding sequence is TGCAGTGCTATGGGGTCTCCCCGGGGCAATCAGCCCCAGCATTTT. It specifies CSAMGSPRGNQPQHF.

There are many counts of this clonotype. The J gene is TRBJ1-2, the V gene TRBV2; D gene ambiguous. The V gene lost 2 bases and the J gene lost 4 bases, with 5 bases spanning the gap. This CDR3 spans 12 amino acids. Germline V gene lookup returns CDR1 SNHLY and CDR2 FYNNEI. The chain's CDR3 is CASSEQIYGYTF. CDR3 sequence (DNA): TGTGCCAGCAGTGAACAGATCTATGGCTACACCTTC.

The chain joins TRBV7-2 to TRBJ1-5; D is undetermined. V was shortened by 8 bases and J by 5 bases, with 19 bases between the two germline ends. Germline V lookup: CDR1 SGHTA, CDR2 FQGNSA. The CDR3 is 15 amino acids. The CDR3 here is CASQLRRSQDQPQHF. The CDR3, as DNA: TGTGCCAGCCAGTTGCGGCGGTCGCAGGATCAGCCCCAGCATTTT.

In its sample, this clonotype was seen once. The chain combines TRBV12-3 or TRBV12-4 with TRBJ2-3; TRBD2 agrees at 9 bases. Trimming cost V 4 bases and J 10 bases; bases outside gene matches: 9. The CDR3 has 14 residues. The CDR3 here is CASSCLAGPSSQYF. In DNA, the CDR3 is TGTGCCAGCAGTTGTCTAGCGGGGCCTAGCTCGCAGTATTTT.

The gene calls are TRBV5-4 and TRBJ2-1, with 10 nucleotides matching TRBD2. Germline-derived CDR1 and CDR2 are SGHNT and YYREEE (reference sequence). After removal of 1 base from V and 7 bases from J, the junction contained 5 bases not matched to a gene. The CDR3 consists of 15 residues. The CDR3 here is CASSLLAGAMNEQFF. The CDR3 DNA sequence: TGTGCCAGCAGCTTGCTAGCGGGAGCAATGAATGAGCAGTTCTTC. Drawing the rest from reference TRBV5-4 and TRBJ2-1, the complete variable domain is ETGVTQSPTHLIKTRGQQVTLRCSSQSGHNTVSWYQQALGQGPQFIFQYYREEENGRGNFPPRFSGLQFPNYSSELNVNALELDDSALYLCASSLLAGAMNEQFFGPGTRLTVL.

In this sample, this clonotype turned up many times. The chain is built from TRBV20-1 and TRBJ2-7; no clear D. The CDR3 extends over 11 amino acids. V was pared by 3 bases and J by 2 bases, with 5 bases between. In germline, CDR1 is DFQATT, CDR2 SNEGSKA (reference sequence). The CDR3 sequence: CSARETYEQYF. For the CDR3, the DNA is TGCAGTGCTAGGGAAACCTACGAGCAGTACTTC.